Presented here are 11 T cell receptor beta chains from one specimen sequenced in a study of CD8 T cells in ankylosing spondylitis. The study's findings and limits: Ankylosing spondylitis blood seemed to carry a telltale TCR beta motif made of seven or eight highly homologous variants.

MiXCR was run by TCRdb on the 5' RACE reads, yielding one entry per CDR3 protein. Found here are 650,000 to 800,000 distinct CDR3 sequences, around a fifth of them singletons; the top ten hold around a fifth. For these receptors, no antigen is known. The specimen sequenced was blood, either unsorted or a sorted T cell fraction (not recorded which). Receptor source: a male donor with ankylosing spondylitis.

This clonotype has only a few counts. The CDR3 DNA sequence: TGTGCCAGCAGCCCTAGCGGGGGGAGTTATACGCAGTATTTT. Encoded protein: CASSPSGGSYTQYF. The genes are TRBV7-2 and TRBJ2-3, with 11 bases identical to TRBD2. The length of the CDR3 is 14 residues. The germline V gene encodes CDR1 SGHTA and CDR2 FQGNSA. The V and J ends lost 5 bases and 7 bases, in that order; junction bases with no gene match: 5.

This chain connects TRBV9 to TRBJ2-7; 8 bases align to TRBD2. CDR1 and CDR2 (germline): SGDLS, YYNGEE. With 4 bases clipped from V and 5 bases from J, the junction kept 11 bases outside the gene matches. This CDR3 spans 15 amino acids. CDR3 in DNA: TGTGCCAGCAGCCCGATCGGGACTAGTCCCCACGAGCAGTACTTC. It encodes CASSPIGTSPHEQYF.

The V gene is TRBV4-1, the J gene TRBJ2-3; no reliable D call. The CDR3 length is 16 residues. Trimming took off 0 bases at V and 2 bases at J, with 12 bases between the two ends. Germline V lookup: CDR1 MGHRA, CDR2 YSYEKL. Written as DNA, the CDR3 is TGCGCCAGCAGCCAAGAGATTCGACCTCCCACAGATACGCAGTATTTT. Its translation: CASSQEIRPPTDTQYF.

The chain couples TRBV7-4 to TRBJ1-2; the match to TRBD1 covers 9 bases. The CDR3 sequence is 15 residues long. In germline, CDR1 is SGHVT, CDR2 SQSDAQ. The junction had 8 bases not matched to a gene; V was cut back by 5 bases and J by 4 bases. The CDR3 here is CASSPSRDRAYGYTF. The CDR3 coding sequence is TGTGCCAGCAGCCCCTCCCGGGACAGGGCCTATGGCTACACCTTC.

Only a few counts were recorded for this clonotype. The junction shows a germline mismatch at one end, possibly a read error. The J gene is TRBJ2-1, the V gene TRBV20-1; 11 bases agree with TRBD2. CDR1 is DFQATT, CDR2 SNEGSKA, per germline (reference sequence). The length of the CDR3 is 16 residues. CDR3 nucleotide sequence: TGCAGTGCAAGAGCACTAGCGGGGGTTAGTTACAATGAGCAGTTCTTC. Its protein is CSARALAGVSYNEQFF.

This chain connects TRBV6-1 to TRBJ1-1; TRBD1 might be the D (6 bases). Trimming took 6 bases from V and 1 from J, leaving 18 bases between them. The CDR3 length is 16 residues. CDR1 and CDR2 (germline): MNHNS, SASEGT. Here the CDR3 DNA reads TGTGCCAGCAGGAGACGAACCGGGACAACGAACACTGAAGCTTTCTTT. Translating it yields CASRRRTGTTNTEAFF.

The rearrangement links TRBV4-2 to TRBJ1-1; TRBD1 agrees at 11 bases. The CDR3 is made up of 15 amino acids. The V gene's germline CDR1 is LGHNA and CDR2 YNFKEQ. The ends lost 4 bases at V and 5 bases at J; junction bases unmatched: 6. The CDR3 DNA sequence: TGTGCCAGCAGCCGCGGACAGGGGGCTTTAACTGAAGCTTTCTTT. The encoded protein is CASSRGQGALTEAFF.

Ten or more counts support this clonotype. The V and J genes are TRBV20-1 and TRBJ2-2; D perhaps matches TRBD1 (6 bases). The CDR3 is made up of 14 amino acids. Deletions cut 3 bases from V and 4 bases from J, with 12 bases between. Germline V gene lookup returns CDR1 DFQATT and CDR2 SNEGSKA (reference sequence). This CDR3 reads CSARKGHTTGELFF. The DNA of the CDR3 is TGCAGTGCTAGGAAGGGACATACCACCGGGGAGCTGTTTTTT.

The genes are TRBV27 and TRBJ2-7, with D perhaps matching TRBD1 or TRBD2 (6 bases each). This CDR3 is 15 amino acids long. V was pared by 4 bases and J by 2 bases, with 15 bases between. The germline gives CDR1 MNHEY, CDR2 SMNVEV (reference sequence). The CDR3 nucleotides are TGTGCCAGCAGTTATCAGGGGCGCGGGACCTACGAGCAGTACTTC. It is translated as CASSYQGRGTYEQYF.

This clonotype was seen a few times. This chain joins TRBV12-3 or TRBV12-4 and TRBJ2-7, with D possibly TRBD2 on 6 matching bases. This CDR3 has 15 amino acids. V dropped 6 bases and J dropped 5 bases, with 20 bases sitting between them. CDR3 sequence (DNA): TGTGCCAGCAGCCGAGGAGATAGCGGCGCCGACGAGCAGTACTTC. It encodes CASSRGDSGADEQYF.

The chain combines TRBV15 with TRBJ1-2; 8 positions agree with TRBD1. Germline CDR1 and CDR2: LNHNV and YYDKDF (reference sequence). The junction had 5 bases not matched to a gene; V was cut back by 0 bases and J by 8 bases. The CDR3 runs 14 residues. This chain's CDR3 is CATSRDSTGEGYTF. CDR3 in DNA: TGTGCCACCAGCAGAGATTCGACAGGGGAGGGCTACACCTTC. The full variable domain, rest sourced from reference TRBV15 and TRBJ1-2, is DAMVIQNPRYQVTQFGKPVTLSCSQTLNHNVMYWYQQKSSQAPKLLFHYYDKDFNNEADTPDNFQSRRPNTSFCFLDIRSPGLGDTAMYLCATSRDSTGEGYTFGSGTRLTVV.